Sequencing of this TCR beta chain was carried out in a study of T cells expressing NK-cell markers. In the study overall: The TCR beta repertoires were obtained from sorted CD3+CD56+NKG2C+, CD3+CD56+NKG2C- and CD3+CD56-NKG2C+ T cells.

Concerning this clonotype itself: The antigen is unknown.

Findings and caveats of the study: HCMV specificity of the expanded NKG2C+ T cell clones was not established.

TCRdb reprocessed the 5' RACE reads and keeps a single row for each CDR3 protein, giving no DNA. The sample table includes about 160,000 distinct CDR3 sequences. The germline CDR1 and CDR2 sequences are SGDLS and YYNGEE. This CDR3 spans 17 amino acids. The genes are TRBV9 and TRBJ2-3; the TCRdb D gene call, TRBD2, has no DNA to confirm it. The receptor was isolated from a man aged 18-70 years in good health. Sequencing input: blood T cells: a sorted CD56 or NKG2C T cell subset, CD4+ or CD8+ T cells, or bulk PBMC T cells (not recorded which). This CDR3 reads CASSALTSGGFTDTQYF.